This TCR beta chain was found in a study of regulatory T cells in long-lasting Graves disease. Time point noted: newly diagnosed GD, antithyroid drugs for less than 3 months. From PBMCs, RNA was extracted and then used to make the TCR library. In this sample, this clonotype turned up many times. What it binds is unknown. Arm-PCR of CDR3 regions with iRepertoire HTBI primers generated TCR beta libraries. TCRdb independently ran MiXCR on the multiplex PCR reads; one entry per CDR3 protein. The sample lists hundreds of thousands of distinct CDR3 sequences, 15% to 20% occurring once. Notes on the study in general: Whereas 966 public clonotypes were shared by new patients, persistent patients shared more, at some 2,900.

The sample was also linked to a second study, of T cells in Graves' hyperthyroidism and ophthalmopathy. That paper notes: Classification by a 13 V-J model distinguished ophthalmopathy from stable hyperthyroidism.

The receptor was isolated from a man aged 18 to 30 with Graves disease. The sample here was peripheral blood mononuclear cells (PBMCs), taken at new diagnosis, from a patient treated with antithyroid drugs.

CDR3 sequence reads: CASSQERQGAYNEQFF. The CDR3 DNA is TGTGCCAGCAGCCAAGAGCGCCAGGGGGCATACAATGAGCAGTTCTTC. The rearrangement joins TRBV11-2 to TRBJ2-1; 8 nucleotides align to TRBD1. From germline, CDR1 is SGHAT and CDR2 FQNNGV. The CDR3 contains 16 residues. Trimming removed 5 bases from V and 4 bases from J; junction bases left unmatched: 10.